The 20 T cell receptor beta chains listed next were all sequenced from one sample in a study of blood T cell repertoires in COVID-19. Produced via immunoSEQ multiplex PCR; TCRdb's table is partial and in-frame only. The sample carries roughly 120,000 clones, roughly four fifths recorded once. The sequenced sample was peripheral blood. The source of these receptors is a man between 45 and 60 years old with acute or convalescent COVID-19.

The CDR3 loop reads CASSPYPGLRINYGYTF. CDR3 DNA: TGTGCCAGCAGCCCCTATCCGGGGTTGCGGATAAACTATGGCTACACCTTC. This chain joins TRBV9 and TRBJ1-2; D is unresolved. The CDR3 has 17 amino acids. Per germline, CDR1 SGDLS and CDR2 YYNGEE. V lost 4 bases, J lost 2 bases, and 21 bases lay in between.

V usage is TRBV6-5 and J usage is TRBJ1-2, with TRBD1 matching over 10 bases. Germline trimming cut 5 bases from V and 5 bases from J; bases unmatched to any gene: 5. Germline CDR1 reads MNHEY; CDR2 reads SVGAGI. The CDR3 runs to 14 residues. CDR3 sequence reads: CASSRQGAGYGYTF. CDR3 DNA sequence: TGTGCCAGCAGTAGACAGGGGGCTGGGTATGGCTACACCTTC.

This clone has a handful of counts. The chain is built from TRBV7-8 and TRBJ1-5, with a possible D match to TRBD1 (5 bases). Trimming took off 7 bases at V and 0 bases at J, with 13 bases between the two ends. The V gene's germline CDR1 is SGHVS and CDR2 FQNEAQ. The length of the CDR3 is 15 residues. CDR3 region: CASTQYGGSNQPQHF. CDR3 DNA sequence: TGTGCCAGCACTCAGTACGGGGGTAGCAATCAGCCCCAGCATTTT.

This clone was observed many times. In nucleotides, the CDR3 is TGTGCCAGCAGTGACCAGGAAACAGATACGCAGTATTTT. Translated: CASSDQETDTQYF. The chain combines TRBV6-4 with TRBJ2-3, with unresolved D. Trimming cost V 2 bases and J 3 bases, with 6 bases left between them. The CDR3 extends over 13 amino acids. CDR1 is MRHNA, CDR2 SNTAGT, per germline.

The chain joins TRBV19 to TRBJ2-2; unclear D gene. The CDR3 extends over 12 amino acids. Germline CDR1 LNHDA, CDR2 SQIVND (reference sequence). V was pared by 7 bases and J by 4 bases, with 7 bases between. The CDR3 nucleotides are TGTGCCAGTAAAATAGTCACCGGGGAGCTGTTTTTT. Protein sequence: CASKIVTGELFF.

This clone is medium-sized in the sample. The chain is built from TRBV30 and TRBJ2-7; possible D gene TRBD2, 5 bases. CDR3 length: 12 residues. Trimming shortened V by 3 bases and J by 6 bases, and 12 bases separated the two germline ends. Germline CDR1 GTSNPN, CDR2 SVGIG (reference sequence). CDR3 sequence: CAWSGLTGEQYF. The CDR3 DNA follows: TGTGCCTGGAGCGGACTTACCGGCGAGCAGTACTTC.

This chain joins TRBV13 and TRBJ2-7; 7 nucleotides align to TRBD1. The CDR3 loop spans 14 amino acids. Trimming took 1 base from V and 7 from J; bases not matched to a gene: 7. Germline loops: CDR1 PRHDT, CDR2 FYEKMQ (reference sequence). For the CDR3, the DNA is TGTGCCAGCAGCTTAGAGGGGGCCTTAATAGAGCAGTACTTC. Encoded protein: CASSLEGALIEQYF.

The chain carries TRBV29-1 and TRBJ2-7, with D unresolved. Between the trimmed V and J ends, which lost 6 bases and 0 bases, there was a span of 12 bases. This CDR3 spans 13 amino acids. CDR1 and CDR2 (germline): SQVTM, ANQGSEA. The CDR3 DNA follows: TGCAGCGTCGGTCGCCCCGGCTCCTACGAGCAGTACTTC. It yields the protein CSVGRPGSYEQYF.

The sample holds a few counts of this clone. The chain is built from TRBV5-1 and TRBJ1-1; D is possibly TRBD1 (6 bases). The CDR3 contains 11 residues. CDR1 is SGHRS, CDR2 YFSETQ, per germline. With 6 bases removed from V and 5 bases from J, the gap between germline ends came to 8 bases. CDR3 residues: CASIGQTEAFF. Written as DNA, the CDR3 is TGCGCCAGCATCGGACAGACTGAAGCTTTCTTT.

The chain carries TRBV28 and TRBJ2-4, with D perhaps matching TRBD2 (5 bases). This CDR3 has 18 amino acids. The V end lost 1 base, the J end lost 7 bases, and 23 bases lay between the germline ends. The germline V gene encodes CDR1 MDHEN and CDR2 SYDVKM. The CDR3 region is CASSLFLSSGTGGNIQYF. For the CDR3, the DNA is TGTGCCAGCAGTTTATTCCTCTCATCGGGAACCGGTGGGAACATTCAGTACTTC. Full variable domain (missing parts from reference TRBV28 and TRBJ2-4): DVKVTQSSRYLVKRTGEKVFLECVQDMDHENMFWYRQDPGLGLRLIYFSYDVKMKEKGDIPEGYSVSREKKERFSLILESASTNQTSMYLCASSLFLSSGTGGNIQYFGAGTRLSVL.

The CDR3 here is CASSEGGAFEAFF. CDR3 in DNA: TGCGCCAGCAGCGAAGGGGGCGCCTTTGAAGCTTTCTTT. The V gene is TRBV5-1, the J gene TRBJ1-1; the match to TRBD1 covers 7 bases. The V gene end was trimmed by 4 bases and the J gene end by 7 bases; junction bases not matched to a gene: 7. This CDR3 region has 13 residues. Germline V gene data show CDR1 as SGHRS and CDR2 as YFSETQ.

The CDR3 DNA reads as TGTGCCAGCAGTCAAAGGAGGGAACCAATATATGGCTACACCTTC. Translation gives CASSQRREPIYGYTF. The chain uses TRBV16 and TRBJ1-2; D is unclear. Per germline, CDR1 KGHSY and CDR2 FQNENV. The CDR3 is 15 amino acids. V was trimmed by 6 bases and J by 5 bases, leaving 19 bases between them. Supplemented by reference TRBV16 and TRBJ1-2, the full variable domain reads GEEVAQTPKHLVRGEGQKAKLYCAPIKGHSYVFWYQQVLKNEFKFLISFQNENVFDETGMPKERFSAKCLPNSPCSLEIQATKLEDSAVYFCASSQRREPIYGYTFGSGTRLTVV.

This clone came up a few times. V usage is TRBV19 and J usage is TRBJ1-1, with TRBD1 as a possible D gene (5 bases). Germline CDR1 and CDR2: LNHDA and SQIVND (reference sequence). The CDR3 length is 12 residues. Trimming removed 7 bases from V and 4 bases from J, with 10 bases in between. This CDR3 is CASILGGTEAFF. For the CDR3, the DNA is TGTGCCAGTATTCTCGGGGGCACTGAAGCTTTCTTT.

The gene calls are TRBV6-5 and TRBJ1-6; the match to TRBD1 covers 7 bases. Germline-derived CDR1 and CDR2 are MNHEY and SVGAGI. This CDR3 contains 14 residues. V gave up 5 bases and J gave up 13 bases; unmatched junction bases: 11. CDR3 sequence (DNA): TGTGCCAGCAGTACAGGGGTCACGATGTATCCCCTCCACTTT. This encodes CASSTGVTMYPLHF.

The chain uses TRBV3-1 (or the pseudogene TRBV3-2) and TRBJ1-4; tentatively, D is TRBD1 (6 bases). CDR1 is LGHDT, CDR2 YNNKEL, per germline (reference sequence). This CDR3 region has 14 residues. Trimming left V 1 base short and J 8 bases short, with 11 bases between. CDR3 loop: CASSQAGGGEKLFF. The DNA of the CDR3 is TGTGCCAGCAGCCAAGCGGGGGGGGGCGAAAAACTGTTTTTT.

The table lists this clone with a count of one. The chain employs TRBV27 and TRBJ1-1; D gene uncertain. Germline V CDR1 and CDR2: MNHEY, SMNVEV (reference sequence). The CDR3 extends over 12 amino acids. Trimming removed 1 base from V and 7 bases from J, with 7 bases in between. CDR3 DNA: TGTGCCAGCAGTTTATTAAACGGTGAAGCTTTCTTT. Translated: CASSLLNGEAFF.

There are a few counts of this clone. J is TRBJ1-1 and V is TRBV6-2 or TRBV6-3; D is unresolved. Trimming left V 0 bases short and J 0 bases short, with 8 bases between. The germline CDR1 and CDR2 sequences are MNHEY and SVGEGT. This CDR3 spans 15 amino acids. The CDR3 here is CASSYSSSMNTEAFF. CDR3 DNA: TGTGCCAGCAGTTACTCTTCCAGTATGAACACTGAAGCTTTCTTT.

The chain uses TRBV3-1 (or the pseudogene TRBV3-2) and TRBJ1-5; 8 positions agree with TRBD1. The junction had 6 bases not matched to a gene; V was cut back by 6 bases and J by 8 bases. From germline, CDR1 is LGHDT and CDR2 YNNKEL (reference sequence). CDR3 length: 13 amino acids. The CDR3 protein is CASSLDRGKPQHF. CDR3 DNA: TGTGCCAGCAGTCTCGACAGGGGCAAGCCCCAGCATTTT.

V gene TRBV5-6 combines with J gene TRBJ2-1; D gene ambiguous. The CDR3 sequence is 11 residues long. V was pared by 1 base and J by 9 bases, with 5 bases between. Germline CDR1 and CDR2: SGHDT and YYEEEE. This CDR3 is CASSLTIEQFF. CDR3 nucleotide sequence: TGTGCCAGCAGCTTGACTATTGAGCAGTTCTTC.

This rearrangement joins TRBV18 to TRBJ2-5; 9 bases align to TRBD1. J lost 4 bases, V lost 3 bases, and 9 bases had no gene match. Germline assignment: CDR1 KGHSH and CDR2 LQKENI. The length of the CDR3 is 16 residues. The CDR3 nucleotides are TGTGCCAGCTCACCCTCGGACAGGGGTAGGGGAGAGACCCAGTACTTC. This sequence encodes CASSPSDRGRGETQYF.